The source of this TCR beta chain is a study of control samples from healthy donors and cancer patients. The count of this clone is one. CDR3 length: 15 amino acids. Per germline, CDR1 SGHKS and CDR2 YYEKEE (reference sequence). V lost 4 bases and J 0 bases, leaving 14 bases between the germline ends. TCRdb keeps only in-frame clones here, not all; method: immunoSEQ multiplex PCR. Here the sample spans roughly 86,000 clones, more than 80% being singletons. The gene calls are TRBV5-5 and TRBJ2-7; weak D call: TRBD1 (7 bases). The TCR originated in a woman aged 30 to 39 in good health. Sequencing input: blood. Here the CDR3 DNA reads TGTGCCAGCAGCGCGGGACAGACAACCTCCTACGAGCAGTACTTC. It encodes CASSAGQTTSYEQYF. The full variable domain, its missing parts supplied by reference TRBV5-5 and TRBJ2-7, is DAGVTQSPTHLIKTRGQQVTLRCSPISGHKSVSWYQQVLGQGPQFIFQYYEKEERGRGNFPDRFSARQFPNYSSELNVNALLLGDSALYLCASSAGQTTSYEQYFGPGTRLTVT.